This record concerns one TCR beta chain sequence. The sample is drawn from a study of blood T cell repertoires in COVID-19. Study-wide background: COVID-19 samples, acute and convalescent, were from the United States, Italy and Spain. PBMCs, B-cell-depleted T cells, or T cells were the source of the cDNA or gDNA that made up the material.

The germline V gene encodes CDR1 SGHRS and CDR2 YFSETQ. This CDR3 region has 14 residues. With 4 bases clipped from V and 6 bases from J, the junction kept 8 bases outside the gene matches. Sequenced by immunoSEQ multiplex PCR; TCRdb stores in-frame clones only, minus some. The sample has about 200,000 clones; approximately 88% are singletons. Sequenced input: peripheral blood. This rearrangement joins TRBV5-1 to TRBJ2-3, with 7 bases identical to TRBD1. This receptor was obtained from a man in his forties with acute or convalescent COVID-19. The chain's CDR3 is CASSLGGRGDTQYF. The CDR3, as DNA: TGCGCCAGCAGCCTCGGTGGCAGGGGGGATACGCAGTATTTT.